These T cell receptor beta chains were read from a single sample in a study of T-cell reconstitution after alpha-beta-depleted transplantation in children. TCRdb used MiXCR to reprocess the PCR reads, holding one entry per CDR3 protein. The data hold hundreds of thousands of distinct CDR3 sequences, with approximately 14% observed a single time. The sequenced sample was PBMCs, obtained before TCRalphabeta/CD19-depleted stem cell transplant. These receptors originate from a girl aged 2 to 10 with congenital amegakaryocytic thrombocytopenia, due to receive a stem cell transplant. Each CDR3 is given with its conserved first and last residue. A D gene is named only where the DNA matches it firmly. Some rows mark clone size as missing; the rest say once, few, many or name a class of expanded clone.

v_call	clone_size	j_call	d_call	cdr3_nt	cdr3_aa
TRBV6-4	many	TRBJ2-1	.	TGTGCCAGCAGTCCTGAATCGTGGGGCAATGAGCAGTTCTTC	CASSPESWGNEQFF
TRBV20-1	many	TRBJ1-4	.	TGCAGTGCCTTTAGGGACGGAACTAATGAAAAACTGTTTTTT	CSAFRDGTNEKLFF
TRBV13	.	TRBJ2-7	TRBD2	TGTACCAGCAGCGCCGGGACTAGCGGGAGGCATACTACCTACGAGCAGTACTTC	CTSSAGTSGRHTTYEQYF
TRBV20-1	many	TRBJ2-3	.	TGCAGTGCTAGAGCGGCCAGGACGAGCACAGATACGCAGTATTTT	CSARAARTSTDTQYF
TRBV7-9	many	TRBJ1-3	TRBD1	TGTGCCAGCAGCTTAAGGGACAGTGGAAACACCATATATTTT	CASSLRDSGNTIYF
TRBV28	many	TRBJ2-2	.	TGTGCCAGCAGCTCCATTGGGATCGTCGGCGGGGAGCTGTTTTTT	CASSSIGIVGGELFF
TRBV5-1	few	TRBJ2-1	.	TGCGCCAGCAGCTTGGATTATGCGGCACCTGAAATAGCTAATGAGCAGTTCTTC	CASSLDYAAPEIANEQFF
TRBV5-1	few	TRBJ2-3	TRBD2	TGCGCCAGCAGCTTGGCCGCTCTAGCGGGAGGTGCGGATACGCAGTATTTT	CASSLAALAGGADTQYF
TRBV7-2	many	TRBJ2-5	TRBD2	TGTGCCAGTAGTAGCGGGGTACACAGAGAGACCCAGTACTTC	CASSSGVHRETQYF
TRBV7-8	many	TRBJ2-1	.	TGTGCCAGCAGGGGTTTTCGGGGGCCATACAATGAGCAGTTCTTC	CASRGFRGPYNEQFF
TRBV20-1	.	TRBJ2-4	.	TGCAGTGCTAGGCCTCCGGTGTTAAGCCCACACGCCAAAAACATTCAGTACTTC	CSARPPVLSPHAKNIQYF
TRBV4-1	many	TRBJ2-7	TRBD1	TGCGCCAGCAGCCAAGATAACGGACAGGGGAGGGCCTACGAGCAGTACTTC	CASSQDNGQGRAYEQYF
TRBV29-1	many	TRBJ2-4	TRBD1	TGCAGCGTTGAAGGAAGGTCGACAGGGGATCACATTCAGTACTTC	CSVEGRSTGDHIQYF
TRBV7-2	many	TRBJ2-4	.	TGTGCCAGCAGCCAGCTAGGAGGGGGTATTCAGTACTTC	CASSQLGGGIQYF
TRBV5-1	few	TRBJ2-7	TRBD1	TGCGCCAGCAGCTTAGGTCCGGGACAGTATTACGAGCAGTACTTC	CASSLGPGQYYEQYF
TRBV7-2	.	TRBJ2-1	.	TGTGCCAGCAGCACCGAGGGGTGGGGTGAGCAGTTCTTC	CASSTEGWGEQFF
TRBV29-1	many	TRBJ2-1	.	TGCAGCGTAGAAGTTGCGGGGTTAAAGCAGTTCTTC	CSVEVAGLKQFF
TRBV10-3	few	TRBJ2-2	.	TGTGCCATCAGTGAGTCGAATTCAGGGGAGACCGGGGAGCTGTTTTTT	CAISESNSGETGELFF
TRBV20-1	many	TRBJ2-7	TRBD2	TGCAGTGCGAAGAATAGCGGGAGGCTCAACGAGCAGTACTTC	CSAKNSGRLNEQYF
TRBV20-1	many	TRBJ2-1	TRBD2	TGCAGTGCTAGTCCCCCAGCGGGATCGAACGATGAGCAGTTCTTC	CSASPPAGSNDEQFF
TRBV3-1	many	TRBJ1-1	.	TGTGCCAGCAGCCAAGATAAGGAAACTTTCTTT	CASSQDKETFF
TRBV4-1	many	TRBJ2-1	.	TGCGCCAGCAGCCCGATCTACAGACTGCTCTACAATGAGCAGTTCTTC	CASSPIYRLLYNEQFF
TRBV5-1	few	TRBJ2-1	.	TGCGCCAGCAGCTTGCCACTCGGGGGATGGACTCTCCAGTACAATGAGCAGTTCTTC	CASSLPLGGWTLQYNEQFF
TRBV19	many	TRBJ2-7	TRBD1	TGTGCCAGTAGTTTAACCGGGACAGGGGTGTTAAAGTCCTACGAGCAGTACTTC	CASSLTGTGVLKSYEQYF
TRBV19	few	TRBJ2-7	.	TGTGCCAGTAGTACCCCCGGGGACGAGCAGTACTTC	CASSTPGDEQYF
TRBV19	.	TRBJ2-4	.	TGTGCCAGTATGCCTGGGCGCAAAAACATTCAGTACTTC	CASMPGRKNIQYF
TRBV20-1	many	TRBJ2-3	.	TGCAGTGCTGGCCTGGGGCGGCCTAGCACAGATACGCAGTATTTT	CSAGLGRPSTDTQYF
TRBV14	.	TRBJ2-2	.	TGTGCCAGCAGCCGATTGGGACGGAGGAACACCGGGGAGCTGTTTTTT	CASSRLGRRNTGELFF
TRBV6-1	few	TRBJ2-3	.	TGTGCCAGCAGTGATGCGGGGACAGATACGCAGTATTTT	CASSDAGTDTQYF
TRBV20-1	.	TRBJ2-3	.	TGCAGTGCTAACGGAGCGACCGATACGCAGTATTTT	CSANGATDTQYF
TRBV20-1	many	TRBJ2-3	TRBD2	TGCAGTGCCCCCCCGGCCACTAGCGGACTCACAGATACGCAGTATTTT	CSAPPATSGLTDTQYF
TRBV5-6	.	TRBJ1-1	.	TGTGCCAGCAGCATCATCACCCATAACACTGAAGCTTTCTTT	CASSIITHNTEAFF
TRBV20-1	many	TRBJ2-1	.	TGCAGTGCTAGAGATTGGGGGTCCCACAATGAGCAGTTCTTC	CSARDWGSHNEQFF
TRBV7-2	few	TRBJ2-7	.	TGTGCCAGCAGCCTCCGCCGGGGCGCGGGTCAGTTCGAGCAGTACTTC	CASSLRRGAGQFEQYF
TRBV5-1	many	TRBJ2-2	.	TGCGCCAGCAGCTTGTGGACACCTACCGGGGAGCTGTTTTTT	CASSLWTPTGELFF
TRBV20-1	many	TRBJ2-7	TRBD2	TGCAGTGCCCAGGGACTAGCGGAGTTCTCCTACGAGCAGTACTTC	CSAQGLAEFSYEQYF
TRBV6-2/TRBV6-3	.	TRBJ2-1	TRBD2	TGTGCCAGCAGACAACTAGCGGGAGCTTACAATGAGCAGTTCTTC	CASRQLAGAYNEQFF
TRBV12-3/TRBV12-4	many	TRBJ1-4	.	TGTGCCAGCAGAACCCTGGGGGGGAAACTGTTTTTT	CASRTLGGKLFF
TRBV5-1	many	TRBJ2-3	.	TGCGCCAGCAGCCCGAGGGACCGGACAAGCACAGATACGCAGTATTTT	CASSPRDRTSTDTQYF
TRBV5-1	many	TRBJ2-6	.	TGCGCCAGCAGCTTGGAGTGGGTCTCTGGGGCCAACGTCCTGACTTTC	CASSLEWVSGANVLTF
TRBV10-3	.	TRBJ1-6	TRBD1	TGTGCCATCAGCGCACAGGGGCGGGGTTCACCCCTCCACTTT	CAISAQGRGSPLHF
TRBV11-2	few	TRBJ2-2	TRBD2	TGTGCCAGCAGCTCCCGAGGTTGGGCGGGAGTCTCCACCGGGGAGCTGTTTTTT	CASSSRGWAGVSTGELFF
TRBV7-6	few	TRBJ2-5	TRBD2	TGTGCCAGCAACCCGACTAGCGGAGTTCAAGAGACCCAGTACTTC	CASNPTSGVQETQYF
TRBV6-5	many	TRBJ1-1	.	TGTGCCAGCAGTTATTCGAGGGGGGACACTGAAGCTTTCTTT	CASSYSRGDTEAFF
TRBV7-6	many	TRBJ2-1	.	TGTGCCAGCAGCTCGCTTGGGAGGAATGAGCAGTTCTTC	CASSSLGRNEQFF
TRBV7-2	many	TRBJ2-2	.	TGTGCCAGCAGCCCTTTTGGCGGGGAGCTGTTTTTT	CASSPFGGELFF
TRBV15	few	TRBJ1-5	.	TGTGCCACCAGCAGAGAGATACTGGGGCAGCCCCAGCATTTT	CATSREILGQPQHF
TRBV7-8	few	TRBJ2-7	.	TGTGCCAGCAGCTTAGGGTCTACAGGGCCGCGGATCGGCGAGCAGTACTTC	CASSLGSTGPRIGEQYF
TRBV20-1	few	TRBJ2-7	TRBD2	TGCAGTGCGTTATCCGGGACTAGCGGGAGCGGGTACGAGCAGTACTTC	CSALSGTSGSGYEQYF
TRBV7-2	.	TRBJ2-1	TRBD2	TGTGCCAGCAGCTCCCTTAGCGGGAGTTTTTACAATGAGCAGTTCTTC	CASSSLSGSFYNEQFF
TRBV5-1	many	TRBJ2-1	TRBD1	TGCGCCAGCAGCCCACTACCGGGACAGGGGACTAATGAGCAGTTCTTC	CASSPLPGQGTNEQFF
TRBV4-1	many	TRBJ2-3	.	TGCGCCAGCAGCCACACAATGGCGCAGTATTTT	CASSHTMAQYF